Each of the 18 T cell receptor beta chains below was sequenced from the same sample in a study of T cells in Graves' hyperthyroidism and ophthalmopathy. RNA transcripts served as the template for amplifying TCR beta CDR3 regions. First-round RT-PCR targeting the TCR CDR3 was performed with the HTBI primer set. One entry per CDR3 protein results from TCRdb running MiXCR on the multiplex PCR reads. This table holds hundreds of thousands of distinct CDR3 sequences, roughly 14% found once. Sequencing was done on a sample of blood. The receptors were gathered from a woman aged 35 to 49 with Graves' ophthalmopathy.

This clonotype was seen at least ten times. The chain links TRBV11-1 to TRBJ1-1, with 8 nucleotides matching TRBD1. The CDR3 runs 13 residues. Looked up from germline, CDR1 is SGHAT and CDR2 is FQDESV (reference sequence). Trimming removed 5 bases from V and 9 bases from J; junction bases left unmatched: 8. The DNA for the CDR3 is TGTGCCAGCAGCATTGGACAGGGCCTCAAAGCTTTCTTT. The encoded protein is CASSIGQGLKAFF.

There are many counts of this clonotype. The chain's CDR3 is CAISPGDQPQHF. The CDR3 region has the DNA TGTGCCATCAGTCCGGGGGATCAGCCCCAGCATTTT. The V and J genes are TRBV10-3 and TRBJ1-5; possible D gene TRBD1, 5 bases. Germline lookup yields CDR1 ENHRY and CDR2 SYGVKD. CDR3 size: 12 residues. Trimming stripped 5 bases from V and 5 bases from J, with 7 bases between.

This clonotype came up many times. The chain carries TRBV6-5 and TRBJ1-1; D is perhaps TRBD1 (5 bases). Between the trimmed V and J ends, which lost 0 bases and 7 bases, there was a span of 12 bases. CDR3 size: 14 residues. CDR1 is MNHEY and CDR2 is SVGAGI in the germline V gene. Here the CDR3 reads CASSYSKGRHEAFF. CDR3 sequence (DNA): TGTGCCAGCAGTTACTCGAAGGGGAGACATGAAGCTTTCTTT.

The chain has TRBV19 and TRBJ2-2; 10 bases fit TRBD2. The CDR3 contains 16 residues. Looked up from germline, CDR1 is LNHDA and CDR2 is SQIVND (reference sequence). The trim removed 10 bases at V and 5 bases at J, leaving 13 bases unmatched. Here the CDR3 reads CATTSGRAVGTGELFF. CDR3 nucleotide sequence: TGTGCCACTACGAGCGGGAGGGCCGTGGGGACCGGGGAGCTGTTTTTT.

In nucleotides, the CDR3 is TGTGCCAGCAGCCAAGTAACGCTAGCCAAAAACATTCAGTACTTC. The encoded protein is CASSQVTLAKNIQYF. J is TRBJ2-4 and V is TRBV3-1; D uncertain. This CDR3 contains 15 residues. CDR1 and CDR2 (germline): LGHDT, YNNKEL (reference sequence). The germline V and J ends were trimmed by 1 base and 0 bases, with 7 bases remaining between them.

This clonotype has only a few counts. The chain combines TRBV7-3 with TRBJ2-3; unclear D gene. This CDR3 region has 13 residues. Germline V gene lookup returns CDR1 SGHTA and CDR2 FQGTGA. V was pared by 5 bases and J by 8 bases, with 14 bases between. In nucleotides, the CDR3 is TGTGCCAGCAGCGTTTATTTGGCTAGTACGCAGTATTTT. Its protein is CASSVYLASTQYF.

V gene TRBV6-1 combines with J gene TRBJ1-5, with D perhaps TRBD1 (6 bases). The CDR3 is made up of 18 amino acids. CDR1 is MNHNS, CDR2 SASEGT, per germline. The V and J ends lost 4 bases and 0 bases respectively, with 19 bases between them. The CDR3 is CASSAGAGMGYSNQPQHF. The CDR3 coding sequence is TGTGCCAGCAGTGCGGGGGCAGGGATGGGATATAGCAATCAGCCCCAGCATTTT.

This clonotype was observed at least ten times. This chain links TRBV9 with TRBJ1-2, with 7 nucleotides matching TRBD1. The CDR3 extends over 17 amino acids. V was clipped by 4 bases and J by 4 bases; unmatched bases: 16. Per the germline V gene, CDR1 is SGDLS and CDR2 is YYNGEE. The DNA of the CDR3 is TGTGCCAGCAGCTCTCCCCGCCCAGGACAGGCGTCCTATGGCTACACCTTC. This gives the protein CASSSPRPGQASYGYTF.

This clonotype occurred many times. The J gene is TRBJ1-1, the V gene TRBV20-1; D not certain. Germline CDR1 DFQATT, CDR2 SNEGSKA (reference sequence). The CDR3 is made up of 13 amino acids. The V gene lost 0 bases and the J gene lost 0 bases, with 5 bases spanning the gap. In DNA form, the CDR3 reads TGCAGTGCTAGAGACGACCTGAACACTGAAGCTTTCTTT. Its protein is CSARDDLNTEAFF.

This chain joins TRBV12-3 or TRBV12-4 and TRBJ2-7; D is ambiguous. Trimming stripped 2 bases from V and 0 bases from J, with 8 bases between. CDR3 length: 14 residues. CDR3 DNA sequence: TGTGCCAGCAGTTTAACTAAGTACTCCTACGAGCAGTACTTC. It specifies CASSLTKYSYEQYF.

The CDR3 coding sequence is TGTGCCAGCAAGTCGGACGGTAGCACAGATACGCAGTATTTT. Translated: CASKSDGSTDTQYF. This chain links TRBV2 with TRBJ2-3, with D unclear. Trimming cost V 7 bases and J 0 bases, with 11 bases left between them. Germline loops: CDR1 SNHLY, CDR2 FYNNEI. The CDR3 loop spans 14 amino acids.

This clonotype was seen repeatedly, ten times or more. The gene calls are TRBV6-1 and TRBJ1-5; D is undetermined. The CDR3 sequence is 16 residues long. Trimming shortened V by 7 bases and J by 3 bases, and 19 bases separated the two germline ends. The germline V gene has CDR1 MNHNS and CDR2 SASEGT. The CDR3 nucleotides are TGTGCCAGCAAAACGGATTTCCCCCTCTACAATCAGCCCCAGCATTTT. This translates into CASKTDFPLYNQPQHF.

The sample holds a few counts of this clonotype. This rearrangement joins TRBV10-2 to TRBJ1-6; TRBD1 is a possible D gene (6 bases). The CDR3 runs 13 residues. Germline CDR1 and CDR2: WSHSY and SAAADI. With 9 bases removed from V and 9 bases from J, the gap between germline ends came to 15 bases. DNA of the CDR3: TGCGCCAGTACAGGGATCGCCCGTTCACCCCTCCACTTT. This sequence encodes CASTGIARSPLHF.

This clonotype was counted a few times. This sequence joins TRBV7-9 and TRBJ2-7; D unresolved. In germline, CDR1 is SEHNR, CDR2 FQNEAQ (reference sequence). V was trimmed by 4 bases and J by 0 bases, leaving 7 bases between them. The CDR3 length is 13 residues. The CDR3 here is CASSSVSSYEQYF. CDR3 DNA sequence: TGTGCCAGCAGCTCGGTTAGCTCCTACGAGCAGTACTTC.

This clonotype was detected a few times. The V call is TRBV6-1, the J call TRBJ2-1; TRBD1 agrees at 10 bases. The CDR3 is 14 residues long. The V gene's germline CDR1 is MNHNS and CDR2 SASEGT. The V segment lost 7 bases and the J segment 5 bases; nucleotides outside the gene matches: 5. The chain's CDR3 is CASTPDRGDNEQFF. CDR3 in DNA: TGTGCCAGCACCCCGGACAGGGGGGACAATGAGCAGTTCTTC.

There are many counts of this clonotype. V usage is TRBV20-1 and J usage is TRBJ1-5; D is possibly TRBD1 (5 bases). The V gene's germline CDR1 is DFQATT and CDR2 SNEGSKA (reference sequence). CDR3 length: 16 amino acids. V lost 1 base and J 2 bases, leaving 15 bases between the germline ends. Written as DNA, the CDR3 is TGCAGTGCTAGAGGGCAAGACAGTTTGGGCAATCAGCCCCAGCATTTT. The encoded protein is CSARGQDSLGNQPQHF.

Ten or more counts support this clonotype. The chain combines TRBV7-2 with TRBJ1-6, with D maybe TRBD1 (5 bases). The CDR3 loop spans 12 amino acids. Germline lookup yields CDR1 SGHTA and CDR2 FQGNSA. V was clipped by 9 bases and J by 12 bases, with 15 bases between them. The chain's CDR3 is CARDSDAKPLHF. The CDR3 region has the DNA TGTGCCAGAGACAGTGACGCAAAACCCCTCCACTTT.

This clonotype was seen many times. The V call is TRBV12-3 or TRBV12-4, the J call TRBJ2-7; 9 nucleotides match TRBD2. The CDR3 covers 15 residues. V was pared by 3 bases and J by 2 bases, with 5 bases of the junction left unmatched. The CDR3 nucleotides read TGTGCCAGCAGTTTCCGACTAGCGGACCCCTACGAGCAGTACTTC. Amino acid sequence: CASSFRLADPYEQYF.